The subject of this entry is one TCR beta chain. The antigen remains undetermined. This sequence may be a read error, since a much larger clone differs from it by one base. Amplified regions were TCR beta CDR3 sequences from RNA transcripts. First-round RT-PCR with HTBI primers amplified the TCR CDR3 region. MiXCR was run by TCRdb on the multiplex PCR reads, yielding one entry per CDR3 protein. Among about 640,000 distinct CDR3 sequences, about 15% were seen once, and the ten largest hold around 13%. The CDR3 runs 14 residues. Unmatched junction bases numbered 8, after V lost 7 bases and J lost 8 bases. Per germline, CDR1 SEHNR and CDR2 FQNEAQ (reference sequence). The data are from a study of T cells in Graves' hyperthyroidism and ophthalmopathy. Exclusion followed for patients with uncontrolled infection, other autoimmune disease, pregnancy or lactation. Whole-study results and caveats: Before onset, ophthalmopathy was predicted by the model a median around 6.5 months earlier. Among clonotypes expanded in thyroid above 0.001, most were also found in blood. Ophthalmopathy was distinguished from stable hyperthyroidism by 13 V-J signatures.

This sequence was found in a woman aged 45-59 years with Graves' ophthalmopathy. Sequenced material: blood. This sequence joins TRBV7-9 and TRBJ2-1; TRBD2 matches 10 bases. In nucleotides, the CDR3 is TGTGCCAGCAACTCTCTAGCGGGAGTCTATGAGCAGTTCTTC. Amino acid sequence: CASNSLAGVYEQFF.